The present T cell receptor beta chain was sequenced within a study of T cell responses to AZD1222 COVID-19 vaccine. Repertoires were generated with immunoSEQ multiplex PCR, while TCRdb's copy carries only in-frame clones and drops some. The profile shows 45,000 to 50,000 clones, about 89% of them singletons. Second-dose timings of about 4 or about 12 weeks were pooled. The study's findings and limits: Spike-specific TCR breadth and depth grew following two AZD1222 doses. Females made up more of the donors, who were largely white British, and clonal diversity may have come out too low.

Concerning this clone: The antigen is unknown.

With V trimmed by 3 bases and J by 2 bases, 14 bases remained unmatched. Looked up from germline, CDR1 is SEHNR and CDR2 is FQNEAQ (reference sequence). This CDR3 has 19 amino acids. The chain recombines TRBV7-9 with TRBJ2-1, with TRBD2 identical over 9 bases. This sample comprised peripheral blood, obtained 28 days after the second AZD1222 dose. The receptor's source is an adult who received the AZD1222 COVID-19 vaccine. The CDR3 region is CASSFLLSGSFRTYNEQFF. CDR3 in DNA: TGTGCCAGCAGCTTTCTTCTTAGCGGGAGTTTTAGGACCTACAATGAGCAGTTCTTC.